These T cell receptor beta chains were read from a single sample in a study of blood T cell repertoires in COVID-19. Measured with immunoSEQ multiplex PCR; TCRdb has only the in-frame clones, and not every one. The data contain some 300,000 clones, about 87% of them singletons. Sequencing was performed on peripheral blood. The receptor set was obtained from a man between 65 and 80 years old with acute or convalescent COVID-19. The CDR3 runs from the conserved cysteine through the conserved F or W. Fields, in order: clone size, V gene, D gene, J gene, CDR3 DNA, CDR3 protein. A D gene is named only where the DNA matches it firmly. A row's size may be missing; if present it is once, few, many or a size class.

>once|TRBV28|.|TRBJ1-1
TGTGCCAGCAGGCTACAAGGACAGACTGAAGCTTTCTTT
CASRLQGQTEAFF
>once|TRBV18|TRBD1|TRBJ1-3
TGTGCCAGCTCACTTATGACAGGGGGTTCTGGAAACACCATATATTTT
CASSLMTGGSGNTIYF
>.|TRBV27|TRBD1|TRBJ1-4
TGTGCCAGCAGCTCCTGGGGGACAGGGGTGGAAAAACTGTTTTTT
CASSSWGTGVEKLFF
>.|TRBV7-2|TRBD1|TRBJ2-7
TGTGCCAGCAGCTTAAGGACAGGGGGGTCCTACGAGCAGTACTTC
CASSLRTGGSYEQYF
>.|TRBV19|TRBD2|TRBJ2-1
TGTGCCAGTAGTAAGGGACTAGGGGGCTACAATGAGCAGTTCTTC
CASSKGLGGYNEQFF
>.|TRBV19|.|TRBJ1-2
TGTGCCAGTAATAATGGGGGCAACTATGGCTACACCTTC
CASNNGGNYGYTF
>.|TRBV30|.|TRBJ2-1
TGTGCCTGGGGGGGGGCTGTCCGCAATGAGCAGTTCTTC
CAWGGAVRNEQFF
>.|TRBV7-2|.|TRBJ2-1
TGTGCCAGCAGCTCCGACTGGGGGAGGGAGCAGTTCTTC
CASSSDWGREQFF
>.|TRBV5-1|TRBD1|TRBJ1-2
TGCGCCAGCAGGCGTGAGGACAGGGCCTATGGCTACACCTTC
CASRREDRAYGYTF
>.|TRBV28|TRBD2|TRBJ2-2
TGTGCCAGCAGCCAAAGCGGGAGCTGGGGATACACCGGGGAGCTGTTTTTT
CASSQSGSWGYTGELFF
>.|TRBV21-1|.|TRBJ1-1
TGTGCCAGCAGCACGCAAGCGGGGGACAGACCCAAAAAAGCTTTCTTT
CASSTQAGDRPKKAFF
>.|TRBV19|.|TRBJ2-2
TGTGCCAGTATTTCGACTCCGGCCATGACCGGGGAGCTGTTTTTT
CASISTPAMTGELFF
>.|TRBV5-1|.|TRBJ1-1
TGCGCCAGCTCCACGTCGAGGAACACTGAAGCTTTCTTT
CASSTSRNTEAFF
>.|TRBV28|TRBD1|TRBJ1-2
TGTGCCAGCAGCGTTGGACAGGGAATAATTGGGGGTGGCTACACCTTC
CASSVGQGIIGGGYTF
>.|TRBV10-3|.|TRBJ1-3
TGTGCCATCAGTGAGTCGAAAGGGGTGAACACCATATATTTT
CAISESKGVNTIYF
>.|TRBV7-2|.|TRBJ1-1
TGTGCCAGCAGCCCGGGTCCGGGGAACACTGAAGCTTTCTTT
CASSPGPGNTEAFF
>once|TRBV2|TRBD1|TRBJ2-7
TGTGCCAGCACGTGGGACAGTAGCTCCTACGAGCAGTACTTC
CASTWDSSSYEQYF
>.|TRBV6-5|TRBD1|TRBJ1-2
TGTGCCAGCAAAGCACAGGGGGTGCATGGCTACACCTTC
CASKAQGVHGYTF
>.|TRBV4-3|TRBD1|TRBJ2-7
TGCGCCAGCAGCCAAGGGAACAGGGGTGTCGACGAGCAGTACTTC
CASSQGNRGVDEQYF
>.|TRBV5-1|TRBD1|TRBJ2-2
TGCGCCAGCAGCCGCTCGGACAGGGGGAACACCGGGGAGCTGTTTTTT
CASSRSDRGNTGELFF
>few|TRBV4-2|TRBD2|TRBJ2-7
TGTGCCAGCAGCCAAGATCTGGTACTAGCGGGGGGGCGGTACGAGCAGTACTTC
CASSQDLVLAGGRYEQYF
>.|TRBV21-1|.|TRBJ2-5
TGTGCCAGCAGCAAAGGGGTTCAGTTGCGGGACCATAGGTGGACAGAGACCCAGTACTTC
CASSKGVQLRDHRWTETQYF
>.|TRBV30|.|TRBJ1-5
TGTGCCTGGAACGTAGCGAATCAGCCCCAGCATTTT
CAWNVANQPQHF
>.|TRBV7-2|.|TRBJ2-3
TGTGCCAGCAGCTTAGCATCAACTACCCCAGATACGCAGTATTTT
CASSLASTTPDTQYF